The rows below give T cell receptor beta chains drawn from one sample of a study of technical replicates of blood from four donors. Generated by immunoSEQ multiplex PCR, the TCRdb table keeps only in-frame clones and is missing some. Counted here are under 65,000 clones, around 95% occurring once; the ten biggest clones make up 0.39%. Sequenced: T cells isolated from PBMCs. Every receptor here comes from a human donor in good health. Both conserved end residues are part of each CDR3.

V: TRBV30
CDR3: CAWSVSYEQYF

V: TRBV14
CDR3: CASSQVRGGAGYTF

V: TRBV5-1
CDR3: CASTPGWSYEQYF

V: TRBV10-1
CDR3: CASSESTLGFETQYF

V: TRBV5-4
CDR3: CASSDLAGGTDTQYF

V: TRBV6-5
CDR3: CASKRPSGNTGELFF

V: TRBV6-5
CDR3: CASSYRLLNTEAFF

V: TRBV14
CDR3: CASSQRQIYNEQFF

V: TRBV7-9
CDR3: CATERESEFYEQYF

V: TRBV28
CDR3: CASIQTLYGGELFF

V: TRBV6-4
CDR3: CASSERETGELFF

V: TRBV2
CDR3: CASSPRGNTGELFF

V: TRBV9
CDR3: CASSPQTGTSTDTQYF

V: TRBV4-1
CDR3: CASSIGQDLSSYEQYF